The rows below give T cell receptor beta chains drawn from one sample of a study of early T cells in non-severe SARS-CoV-2 infection. Each CDR3 protein is one row after TCRdb ran MiXCR on the 5' RACE reads. The sample has about 77,000 distinct CDR3 sequences, approximately 12% seen once. The starting material was whole blood, obtained at baseline. These receptors were taken from an adult who was a healthcare worker with PCR-confirmed SARS-CoV-2 infection or an uninfected control (not recorded which). The donor label of this sample is uncertain. The CDR3 runs from the conserved cysteine through the conserved F or W. Fields, in order: D gene, V gene, clone size, J gene, CDR3 DNA, CDR3 protein. A D gene is named only where the DNA matches it firmly. Clone size is not always given. Where it is, it says once, few, many or a class for expanded clones.

D gene: NA; V gene: TRBV5-6; clone size: few; J gene: TRBJ2-3; CDR3 DNA: TGTGCCAGCAGCACGGACTTTCTACACACAGATACGCAGTATTTT; CDR3 protein: CASSTDFLHTDTQYF
D gene: NA; V gene: TRBV6-2/TRBV6-3; clone size: NA; J gene: TRBJ1-3; CDR3 DNA: TGTGCCAGCAGGAGGACAGCGTTTGGAAACACCATATATTTT; CDR3 protein: CASRRTAFGNTIYF
D gene: TRBD1; V gene: TRBV20-1; clone size: many; J gene: TRBJ2-1; CDR3 DNA: TGCAGTGCTTCGGGACAGTCCTCCTACAATGAGCAGTTCTTC; CDR3 protein: CSASGQSSYNEQFF
D gene: NA; V gene: TRBV27; clone size: NA; J gene: TRBJ1-1; CDR3 DNA: TGTGCCAGCAGTTGGGGGGGCGACCCCACTGAAGCTTTCTTT; CDR3 protein: CASSWGGDPTEAFF
D gene: NA; V gene: TRBV5-6; clone size: NA; J gene: TRBJ2-5; CDR3 DNA: TGTGCCAGCAGCTCCGGCGGGGTCGGAGAGACCCAGTACTTC; CDR3 protein: CASSSGGVGETQYF
D gene: NA; V gene: TRBV20-1; clone size: many; J gene: TRBJ2-1; CDR3 DNA: TGCAGTGCTAGACCGTTGGGGAAGTCCAATGAGCAGTTCTTC; CDR3 protein: CSARPLGKSNEQFF
D gene: NA; V gene: TRBV7-2; clone size: NA; J gene: TRBJ1-6; CDR3 DNA: TGTGCCAGCAGCCCAGATCATAATTCACCCCTCCACTTT; CDR3 protein: CASSPDHNSPLHF
D gene: NA; V gene: TRBV12-3/TRBV12-4; clone size: NA; J gene: TRBJ2-1; CDR3 DNA: TGTGCCAGCAGTTTGAAACCCCGATACAATGAGCAGTTCTTC; CDR3 protein: CASSLKPRYNEQFF
D gene: NA; V gene: TRBV11-2; clone size: few; J gene: TRBJ2-7; CDR3 DNA: TGTGCCAGCACCCCCATAGATAAGATAGGGGGGCAGTACTTC; CDR3 protein: CASTPIDKIGGQYF
D gene: TRBD2; V gene: TRBV27; clone size: many; J gene: TRBJ2-4; CDR3 DNA: TGTGCCAGCAGTTTAACGGGAGGGTACTCCAAAAACATTCAGTACTTC; CDR3 protein: CASSLTGGYSKNIQYF
D gene: NA; V gene: TRBV20-1; clone size: few; J gene: TRBJ2-1; CDR3 DNA: TGCAGTGCTAGGGGCTCCTACTACAATGAGCAGTTCTTC; CDR3 protein: CSARGSYYNEQFF
D gene: TRBD2; V gene: TRBV5-5; clone size: many; J gene: TRBJ2-6; CDR3 DNA: TGTGCCAGCAGCACGTCCCCGGGAGGTGGGGCCAACGTCCTGACTTTC; CDR3 protein: CASSTSPGGGANVLTF
D gene: NA; V gene: TRBV6-1; clone size: NA; J gene: TRBJ2-1; CDR3 DNA: TGTGCCAGCAGTGAATGGGACGGAAATGAGCAGTTCTTC; CDR3 protein: CASSEWDGNEQFF
D gene: NA; V gene: TRBV20-1; clone size: NA; J gene: TRBJ1-1; CDR3 DNA: TGCAGTGCTAGACCAACTAACACTGAAGCTCTCTTT; CDR3 protein: CSARPTNTEALF
D gene: NA; V gene: TRBV12-3/TRBV12-4; clone size: few; J gene: TRBJ2-3; CDR3 DNA: TGTGCCAGCCAGTCTATTAGCACAGATACGCAGTATTTT; CDR3 protein: CASQSISTDTQYF
D gene: NA; V gene: TRBV20-1; clone size: NA; J gene: TRBJ2-5; CDR3 DNA: TGCAGTGCTCCCTTAGGGGAGACCCAGTACTTC; CDR3 protein: CSAPLGETQYF
D gene: TRBD2; V gene: TRBV19; clone size: few; J gene: TRBJ2-1; CDR3 DNA: TGTGCCAGTAGTATGACTAGCGGGGGGGAGCAGTTCTTC; CDR3 protein: CASSMTSGGEQFF
D gene: NA; V gene: TRBV12-3/TRBV12-4; clone size: NA; J gene: TRBJ2-5; CDR3 DNA: TGTGCCAGCAGCCTTATCGGGGGCGAGTACGCCCAGTACTTC; CDR3 protein: CASSLIGGEYAQYF
D gene: NA; V gene: TRBV7-9; clone size: few; J gene: TRBJ2-3; CDR3 DNA: TGTGCCAGCAGTTATGGGGGGGCCCCCCCAGATACGCAGTATTTT; CDR3 protein: CASSYGGAPPDTQYF
D gene: NA; V gene: TRBV20-1; clone size: few; J gene: TRBJ2-1; CDR3 DNA: TGCAGTGCTAGAGTCATAGCGAGGCGGGAGCAGTTCTTC; CDR3 protein: CSARVIARREQFF
D gene: NA; V gene: TRBV2; clone size: few; J gene: TRBJ2-1; CDR3 DNA: TGTGCCAGCAGTGAGGAGGGAAGCTCCTACAATGAGCAGTTCTTC; CDR3 protein: CASSEEGSSYNEQFF
D gene: NA; V gene: TRBV7-2; clone size: few; J gene: TRBJ1-1; CDR3 DNA: TGTGCCAGCAGCTTAGGAGACTGGGACATCGCGACCAGGAACACTGAAGCTTTCTTT; CDR3 protein: CASSLGDWDIATRNTEAFF
D gene: NA; V gene: TRBV5-1; clone size: NA; J gene: TRBJ2-6; CDR3 DNA: TGCGCCAGCAGCCCCGGCTCTGGGGCCAACGTCCTGACTTTC; CDR3 protein: CASSPGSGANVLTF
D gene: TRBD2; V gene: TRBV7-9; clone size: NA; J gene: TRBJ2-7; CDR3 DNA: TGTGCCAGCAGCTTATTGGCTAGCGGGGGCGATCTGTACTTC; CDR3 protein: CASSLLASGGDLYF
D gene: NA; V gene: TRBV6-6; clone size: few; J gene: TRBJ2-7; CDR3 DNA: TGTGCCAGCAGTGACCTCTACGAGCAGTACTTC; CDR3 protein: CASSDLYEQYF
D gene: NA; V gene: TRBV2; clone size: NA; J gene: TRBJ2-7; CDR3 DNA: TGTGCCAGCTCCGCGGGAAAAGGTCGCTACGAGCAGTACTTC; CDR3 protein: CASSAGKGRYEQYF
D gene: NA; V gene: TRBV7-9; clone size: NA; J gene: TRBJ2-7; CDR3 DNA: TGTGCCAGCAGCGTCCAGGGGGGGACGTCATACGAGCAGTACTTC; CDR3 protein: CASSVQGGTSYEQYF
D gene: TRBD2; V gene: TRBV4-2; clone size: few; J gene: TRBJ2-2; CDR3 DNA: TGTGCCAGCAGCCAAAGGGGACTAGCGATCGGGGAGCTGTTTTTT; CDR3 protein: CASSQRGLAIGELFF
D gene: NA; V gene: TRBV29-1; clone size: few; J gene: TRBJ1-2; CDR3 DNA: TGCAGCGTTGAGGGGGGCGATGGCTACACCTTC; CDR3 protein: CSVEGGDGYTF
D gene: NA; V gene: TRBV6-2/TRBV6-3; clone size: many; J gene: TRBJ1-2; CDR3 DNA: TGTGCCAGCAAACCGGGGTTCTATGGCTACACCTTC; CDR3 protein: CASKPGFYGYTF
D gene: NA; V gene: TRBV7-3; clone size: few; J gene: TRBJ2-2; CDR3 DNA: TGTGCCAGCAGCTTAACCGCTAGCTGGAACACCGGGGAGCTGTTTTTT; CDR3 protein: CASSLTASWNTGELFF
D gene: NA; V gene: TRBV5-5; clone size: few; J gene: TRBJ2-3; CDR3 DNA: TGTGCCAGCAGCCACGGGCCCACCACAGATACGCAGTATTTT; CDR3 protein: CASSHGPTTDTQYF